This entry lists 32 T cell receptor beta chains sequenced from one sample in a study of radiotherapy plus CTLA-4 blockade in lung cancer. Produced via immunoSEQ multiplex PCR; TCRdb's table is partial and in-frame only. The table includes roughly 92,000 clones, 86% detected once. This material consisted of peripheral blood, taken from a patient treated with radiotherapy plus ipilimumab. The origin of the receptors is a human donor with non-small cell lung cancer who had a partial response to radiotherapy plus ipilimumab.

The chain recombines TRBV29-1 with TRBJ2-2; 7 nucleotides line up with TRBD2. Per germline, CDR1 SQVTM and CDR2 ANQGSEA. This CDR3 comprises 14 residues. J was trimmed by 5 bases and V by 8 bases; bases with no gene match: 11. Here the CDR3 reads CSPLGGRGTGELFF. The CDR3 DNA is TGCAGCCCCCTGGGCGGGAGAGGAACCGGGGAGCTGTTTTTT.

V gene TRBV9 combines with J gene TRBJ1-1, with D possibly TRBD1 on 6 matching bases. Deletions cut 1 base from V and 3 bases from J, with 10 bases between. The CDR3 runs to 14 residues. Germline V gene data show CDR1 as SGDLS and CDR2 as YYNGEE. The CDR3 loop is CASSVQAGDTEAFF. CDR3 DNA: TGTGCCAGCAGCGTACAGGCAGGGGACACTGAAGCTTTCTTT. Based on the CDR3 plus reference TRBV9 and TRBJ1-1, the full variable domain is DSGVTQTPKHLITATGQRVTLRCSPRSGDLSVYWYQQSLDQGLQFLIQYYNGEERAKGNILERFSAQQFPDLHSELNLSSLELGDSALYFCASSVQAGDTEAFFGQGTRLTVV.

The V and J genes are TRBV20-1 and TRBJ1-1; 7 bases fit TRBD1. The CDR3 sequence is 11 residues long. Trimming cost V 3 bases and J 6 bases; bases outside gene matches: 1. CDR1 and CDR2 (germline): DFQATT, SNEGSKA (reference sequence). CDR3 protein: CSASQGAEAFF. The DNA for the CDR3 is TGCAGTGCTAGTCAGGGGGCTGAAGCTTTCTTT.

The genes are TRBV5-1 and TRBJ1-6; D remains ambiguous. Germline lookup yields CDR1 SGHRS and CDR2 YFSETQ. The CDR3 covers 16 residues. V was cut by 0 bases and J by 9 bases, with 16 bases left in between. CDR3 bases: TGCGCCAGCAGCTTGGAGGCAGAGGGTTCGAGTTCACCCCTCCACTTT. This sequence encodes CASSLEAEGSSSPLHF.

This clone was counted once. The chain uses TRBV5-1 and TRBJ1-1; D call uncertain. The CDR3 is 12 residues long. Germline lookup yields CDR1 SGHRS and CDR2 YFSETQ. Between the trimmed V and J ends, which lost 0 bases and 6 bases, there was a span of 6 bases. CDR3 nucleotides: TGCGCCAGCAGCTTGGGAGGGCCTGAAGCTTTCTTT. It translates to CASSLGGPEAFF.

This clone showed up just once. The chain recombines TRBV5-6 with TRBJ1-2; D remains unclear. V was cut by 8 bases and J by 7 bases, with 15 bases left in between. CDR1 is SGHDT and CDR2 is YYEEEE in the germline V gene. The CDR3 length is 12 residues. The CDR3 DNA reads TGTGCCAGTGTCCTACGGGATAGTGGCTACACCTTC. Protein sequence: CASVLRDSGYTF.

This chain joins TRBV7-6 and TRBJ1-1, with D maybe TRBD1 (5 bases). Trimming pared 0 bases from V and 5 bases from J, leaving 10 bases between. CDR1 is SGHVS and CDR2 is FNYEAQ in the germline V gene. This CDR3 is 14 amino acids long. CDR3 bases: TGTGCCAGCAGCTTAGCGTCAGGGCAGACTGAAGCTTTCTTT. It encodes CASSLASGQTEAFF.

V usage is TRBV28 and J usage is TRBJ1-2; unclear D gene. V lost 6 bases and J lost 5, with 16 bases in between. Germline V gene data show CDR1 as MDHEN and CDR2 as SYDVKM. The CDR3 loop spans 14 amino acids. The CDR3 nucleotides are TGTGCCAGCAGGGAGTCGGGAGGAGGGTATGGCTACACCTTC. It is translated as CASRESGGGYGYTF.

V and J are TRBV18 and TRBJ2-7, with TRBD2 matching over 11 bases. Trimming took 6 bases from V and 6 from J; bases not matched to a gene: 16. The germline CDR1 and CDR2 sequences are KGHSH and LQKENI. This CDR3 is built from 17 residues. The CDR3 sequence is CASSLDQTGTSGFEQYV. The DNA of the CDR3 is TGTGCCAGCTCCCTTGACCAGACCGGGACTAGCGGTTTCGAGCAGTACGTC.

V usage is TRBV5-1 and J usage is TRBJ2-7, with D unresolved. From germline, CDR1 is SGHRS and CDR2 YFSETQ. The V gene lost 4 bases and the J gene lost 3 bases, with 8 bases spanning the gap. This CDR3 comprises 12 residues. CDR3 DNA: TGCGCCAGCAGCGACTCGTTCTACGAGCAGTACTTC. This encodes CASSDSFYEQYF.

The chain uses TRBV7-6 and TRBJ2-1; D perhaps matches TRBD1 (6 bases). CDR1 is SGHVS, CDR2 FNYEAQ, per germline. Trimming stripped 5 bases from V and 4 bases from J, with 12 bases between. The CDR3 is made up of 14 amino acids. The CDR3 DNA reads TGTGCCAGCAGCCTTCTAGGGGGTTACAATGAGCAGTTCTTC. Its protein is CASSLLGGYNEQFF.

J is TRBJ1-2 and V is TRBV28; TRBD1 agrees at 8 bases. The germline CDR1 and CDR2 sequences are MDHEN and SYDVKM. The trim removed 5 bases at V and 10 bases at J, leaving 21 bases unmatched. This CDR3 is built from 17 residues. Here the CDR3 reads CASSALLSYGQGALYTF. The CDR3 DNA is TGTGCCAGCAGTGCCCTATTGTCTTACGGGCAGGGGGCCCTCTACACCTTC.

The chain is built from TRBV27 and TRBJ1-5, with 9 positions matching TRBD1. Germline values: CDR1 MNHEY, CDR2 SMNVEV (reference sequence). The CDR3 runs to 14 residues. V lost 2 bases and J lost 5; bases outside the gene matches: 1. The CDR3 is CASSLRTGDQPQHF. For the CDR3, the DNA is TGTGCCAGCAGTTTAAGGACAGGGGATCAGCCCCAGCATTTT.

The chain links TRBV30 to TRBJ2-7; a weak D match, TRBD2 (5 bases). The germline V gene encodes CDR1 GTSNPN and CDR2 SVGIG (reference sequence). Trimming stripped 1 base from V and 5 bases from J, with 12 bases between. The CDR3 sequence is 13 residues long. As DNA, the CDR3 is TGTGCCTGGAGTGGGCTAGCTTGGAACGAGCAGTACTTC. This codes for CAWSGLAWNEQYF.

The chain employs TRBV6-1 and TRBJ1-5; D uncertain. CDR1 is MNHNS, CDR2 SASEGT, per germline. With 6 bases removed from V and 3 bases from J, the gap between germline ends came to 15 bases. The CDR3 has 15 residues. The CDR3 DNA reads TGTGCCAGCAGCGGCGGGAGGTACCACAATCAGCCCCAGCATTTT. Translating gives CASSGGRYHNQPQHF.

The chain joins TRBV5-6 to TRBJ1-1, with 7 bases matching TRBD1. This CDR3 has 16 amino acids. Germline V gene data show CDR1 as SGHDT and CDR2 as YYEEEE. Losses at the gene ends were 4 bases for V and 0 bases for J; bases not matched to a gene: 9. The DNA for the CDR3 is TGTGCCAGCAGCCGTGACAGGGATTTCTTGAACACTGAAGCTTTCTTT. Residues: CASSRDRDFLNTEAFF.

V is TRBV30 and J is TRBJ2-1; 9 bases map to TRBD2. V dropped 2 bases and J dropped 5; count of bases not matched to a gene: 10. Germline CDR1 GTSNPN, CDR2 SVGIG (reference sequence). The CDR3 sequence is 16 residues long. The CDR3 DNA is TGTGCCTGGAGTCAAACGAGAGCGGGAGGCCACAATGAGCAGTTCTTC. The encoded protein is CAWSQTRAGGHNEQFF. Variable domain in full (rest from reference TRBV30 and TRBJ2-1): SQTIHQWPATLVQPVGSPLSLECTVEGTSNPNLYWYRQAAGRGLQLLFYSVGIGQISSEVPQNLSASRPQDRQFILSSKKLLLSDSGFYLCAWSQTRAGGHNEQFFGPGTRLTVL.

V gene TRBV6-1 combines with J gene TRBJ1-2; a weak D match, TRBD1 (6 bases). Trimming pared 8 bases from V and 8 bases from J, leaving 15 bases between. The CDR3 spans 12 residues. From germline, CDR1 is MNHNS and CDR2 SASEGT. The DNA for the CDR3 is TGTGCCAGCGGGGTGGGGGCAGGCGGCTACACCTTC. This encodes CASGVGAGGYTF.

The chain recombines TRBV7-6 with TRBJ2-1; D is ambiguous. With 1 base removed from V and 3 bases from J, the gap between germline ends came to 13 bases. The CDR3 has 16 residues. The germline V gene has CDR1 SGHVS and CDR2 FNYEAQ. CDR3 in amino acids: CASSLVADSHYNEQFF. In DNA form, the CDR3 reads TGTGCCAGCAGCTTAGTTGCGGATTCTCACTACAATGAGCAGTTCTTC.

The chain is built from TRBV6-1 and TRBJ1-4; possible D gene TRBD1, 5 bases. CDR3 length: 14 residues. Germline V gene data show CDR1 as MNHNS and CDR2 as SASEGT. Trimming took off 2 bases at V and 7 bases at J, with 11 bases between the two ends. CDR3 sequence: CASSEQGSGEKLFF. The CDR3 DNA follows: TGTGCCAGCAGTGAACAGGGCTCGGGTGAAAAACTGTTTTTT.

The chain combines TRBV5-1 with TRBJ1-1, with 10 bases aligning to TRBD1. The CDR3 consists of 15 residues. Germline CDR1 is SGHRS and CDR2 is YFSETQ. V gave up 4 bases and J gave up 4 bases; unmatched junction bases: 7. DNA of the CDR3: TGCGCCAGCAGCGAAACCCGGACAGGGGGCACTGAAGCTTTCTTT. It yields the protein CASSETRTGGTEAFF.

The V call is TRBV7-9, the J call TRBJ2-4, with 8 bases that match TRBD2. After removal of 1 base from V and 2 bases from J, the junction contained 1 base not matched to a gene. CDR1 is SEHNR, CDR2 FQNEAQ, per germline (reference sequence). The CDR3 has 15 amino acids. The CDR3 protein is CASSLVAGSKNIQYF. In DNA form, the CDR3 reads TGTGCCAGCAGCTTAGTAGCGGGGTCCAAAAACATTCAGTACTTC.

CDR3 in amino acids: CASSPYEGALSGANVLTF. CDR3 nucleotide sequence: TGCGCCAGCAGCCCCTACGAGGGGGCCCTCTCTGGGGCCAACGTCCTGACTTTC. The gene calls are TRBV4-1 and TRBJ2-6, with 7 nucleotides matching TRBD1. The CDR3 sequence is 18 residues long. Unmatched junction bases numbered 9, after V lost 4 bases and J lost 0 bases. The germline gives CDR1 MGHRA, CDR2 YSYEKL.

The V gene is TRBV28, the J gene TRBJ1-1, with D unclear. V was pared by 10 bases and J by 0 bases, with 6 bases between. Germline lookup yields CDR1 MDHEN and CDR2 SYDVKM. CDR3 size: 11 residues. The CDR3 coding sequence is TGTGCCACCTATATGAACACTGAAGCTTTCTTT. It translates to CATYMNTEAFF.

The V call is TRBV4-2, the J call TRBJ2-7, with D possibly matching TRBD1 (5 bases). Germline CDR1 reads LGHNA; CDR2 reads YNFKEQ. Trimming took off 2 bases at V and 2 bases at J, with 25 bases between the two ends. The CDR3 is 19 amino acids. DNA for the CDR3: TGTGCCAGCAGCCAACTCCCCCCCCGACAGCGAGAAACACCCTACGAGCAGTACTTC. It encodes CASSQLPPRQRETPYEQYF.

The gene calls are TRBV10-3 and TRBJ2-7, with 9 bases aligning to TRBD2. The ends lost 3 bases at V and 7 bases at J; junction bases unmatched: 13. Germline values: CDR1 ENHRY, CDR2 SYGVKD. This CDR3 has 16 amino acids. The CDR3 region has the DNA TGTGCCATCAGTGACGTCTTAGCGGGGGCTTCGGGGGAGCAGTACGTC. Protein sequence: CAISDVLAGASGEQYV.

This chain links TRBV5-1 with TRBJ2-2; 7 bases map to TRBD2. This CDR3 has 15 amino acids. CDR1 is SGHRS, CDR2 YFSETQ, per germline. The V and J ends lost 4 bases and 8 bases, in that order; junction bases with no gene match: 11. The DNA of the CDR3 is TGCGCCAGCAGCCGAATCGGGACTACCACTGGGGAGCTGTTTTTT. It specifies CASSRIGTTTGELFF.

This clone was found a few times. The CDR3 is CASSSPLGTGVNYGYTF. The CDR3 DNA is TGTGCCAGCAGCTCACCACTAGGGACAGGGGTTAACTATGGCTACACCTTC. The rearrangement joins TRBV7-2 to TRBJ1-2; TRBD1 agrees at 10 bases. Germline loops: CDR1 SGHTA, CDR2 FQGNSA. The CDR3 is made up of 17 amino acids. V lost 4 bases to trimming and J lost 1 base; unmatched junction nucleotides: 9.

In DNA, the CDR3 is TGTGCCTGGACCGGGACTAGCGGGAGTTCGTGGGCTGAGCAGTTCTTC. It yields the protein CAWTGTSGSSWAEQFF. The chain links TRBV30 to TRBJ2-1; 14 bases fit TRBD2. The CDR3 runs to 16 residues. Trimming removed 4 bases from V and 9 bases from J; junction bases left unmatched: 11. Germline V CDR1 and CDR2: GTSNPN, SVGIG (reference sequence). Variable domain in full (rest from reference TRBV30 and TRBJ2-1): SQTIHQWPATLVQPVGSPLSLECTVEGTSNPNLYWYRQAAGRGLQLLFYSVGIGQISSEVPQNLSASRPQDRQFILSSKKLLLSDSGFYLCAWTGTSGSSWAEQFFGPGTRLTVL.

The J gene is TRBJ2-3, the V gene TRBV15; TRBD1 agrees at 7 bases. This CDR3 is 15 amino acids long. V trimming: 1 base; J trimming: 5 bases; junction bases outside the gene matches: 6. From germline, CDR1 is LNHNV and CDR2 YYDKDF (reference sequence). CDR3 sequence reads: CATSRGQGGLDTQYF. The CDR3 DNA sequence: TGTGCCACCAGCAGAGGACAAGGGGGCTTAGATACGCAGTATTTT.

V gene TRBV10-1 combines with J gene TRBJ2-5; TRBD2 agrees at 9 bases. Germline CDR1 and CDR2: WNHNN and SYGVQD (reference sequence). Trimming cost V 3 bases and J 3 bases; bases outside gene matches: 5. The CDR3 extends over 15 amino acids. CDR3 DNA sequence: TGCGCCAGCAGTGAAGTAGCGGGGGAGGAAGAGACCCAGTACTTC. This sequence encodes CASSEVAGEEETQYF.

The CDR3 loop reads CASSQKGQDEKLFF. CDR3 DNA sequence: TGCGCCAGCAGCCAAAAAGGACAGGACGAAAAACTGTTTTTT. The J gene is TRBJ1-4, the V gene TRBV5-1; 7 bases map to TRBD1. Germline CDR1 SGHRS, CDR2 YFSETQ. V was pared by 4 bases and J by 8 bases, with 8 bases of the junction left unmatched. This CDR3 region has 14 residues.